The 22 T cell receptor beta chains listed next were all sequenced from one sample in a study of T cells after yellow fever vaccination. TCRdb fed the 5' RACE reads into MiXCR, producing one record per CDR3 protein. The data hold around 340,000 distinct CDR3 sequences, with around 13% observed a single time. The sample was CD4+ T cells sorted from PBMCs, taken 15 days after the yellow fever booster vaccination. All receptors derive from a man between 18 and 29 years old who received the YFV17D yellow fever vaccine.

This clonotype was detected only a few times. The chain recombines TRBV11-2 with TRBJ1-2; D might be TRBD1 (5 bases). The CDR3 runs 13 residues. In germline, CDR1 is SGHAT, CDR2 FQNNGV. The V end lost 0 bases, the J end lost 12 bases, and 14 bases lay between the germline ends. CDR3 residues: CASSLDRGGVDTF. CDR3 DNA: TGTGCCAGCAGCTTAGATCGAGGAGGGGTCGACACCTTC.

This clonotype was found many times. The chain combines TRBV20-1 with TRBJ1-5, with D perhaps TRBD1 (5 bases). Germline assignment: CDR1 DFQATT and CDR2 SNEGSKA (reference sequence). Trimming cost V 6 bases and J 7 bases, with 19 bases left between them. CDR3 length equals 14 residues. In DNA form, the CDR3 reads TGCAGTGCCTACGGAGGGGTTCCCTTACAGCCCCAGCATTTT. This translates into CSAYGGVPLQPQHF.

The chain employs TRBV9 and TRBJ1-2; 11 bases are a match to TRBD1. Germline V gives CDR1 SGDLS, CDR2 YYNGEE. V gave up 3 bases and J gave up 5 bases; unmatched junction bases: 6. This CDR3 is 15 amino acids long. CDR3 residues: CASSAPGQGGYGYTF. The CDR3 DNA sequence: TGTGCCAGCAGCGCACCGGGACAGGGGGGGTATGGCTACACCTTC.

V and J are TRBV19 and TRBJ2-6, with a weak D call TRBD2 (5 bases). The CDR3 loop spans 14 amino acids. Looked up from germline, CDR1 is LNHDA and CDR2 is SQIVND (reference sequence). Trimming stripped 7 bases from V and 4 bases from J, with 11 bases between. Written as DNA, the CDR3 is TGTGCCAGTAACCGGGGTGGCGGGGCCAACGTCCTGACTTTC. It is translated as CASNRGGGANVLTF.

Note on this clonotype: A much more abundant neighbour one base away suggests this may be a read error. V is TRBV7-2 and J is TRBJ1-6; D is perhaps TRBD1 (5 bases). CDR1 SGHTA and CDR2 FQGNSA come from the germline V gene. The CDR3 consists of 15 residues. The CDR3 spells CASRLEAPGASPLHF. CDR3 DNA sequence: TGTGCCAGCAGATTAGAGGCCCCCGGGGCTTCACCCCTCCACTTT.

This clonotype was detected only a few times. This chain's CDR3 is CASSQGRYSYNEQFF. The CDR3 region has the DNA TGTGCCAGCAGCCAAGGACGGTACTCCTACAATGAGCAGTTCTTC. The chain joins TRBV2 to TRBJ2-1; D remains unclear. Trimming took 6 bases from V and 0 from J, leaving 12 bases between them. The CDR3 runs to 15 residues. In germline, CDR1 is SNHLY, CDR2 FYNNEI.

The CDR3 reads CASSPSGGEQYV. The CDR3 bases are TGTGCCAGCTCACCATCTGGGGGCGAGCAGTACGTC. The chain combines TRBV18 with TRBJ2-7; either TRBD1 or TRBD2 may supply D (5 bases each). CDR1 is KGHSH and CDR2 is LQKENI in the germline V gene. V dropped 2 bases and J dropped 6 bases, with 8 bases sitting between them. This CDR3 has 12 residues.

V is TRBV20-1 and J is TRBJ2-5; 7 nucleotides match TRBD1. The CDR3 covers 13 residues. The germline CDR1 and CDR2 sequences are DFQATT and SNEGSKA (reference sequence). J lost 4 bases, V lost 3 bases, and 5 bases had no gene match. The CDR3 loop is CSASRTGGETQYF. CDR3 nucleotide sequence: TGCAGTGCTAGCCGGACAGGCGGAGAGACCCAGTACTTC.

This clonotype was seen a single time. The J gene is TRBJ1-4, the V gene TRBV5-1; the D is unclear. The CDR3 is made up of 16 amino acids. Germline-derived CDR1 and CDR2 are SGHRS and YFSETQ. Trimming removed 0 bases at V and 0 bases at J, with 9 bases between. DNA for the CDR3: TGCGCCAGCAGCTTGGATGTGCAGTCAACTAATGAAAAACTGTTTTTT. Translating it yields CASSLDVQSTNEKLFF.

This clonotype was seen a handful of times. This chain uses TRBV10-1 with TRBJ2-7, with 9 bases lining up with TRBD1. Germline V gene data show CDR1 as WNHNN and CDR2 as SYGVQD (reference sequence). CDR3 length: 14 amino acids. V lost 5 bases, J lost 9 bases, and 11 bases stayed unmatched. CDR3 coding DNA: TGCGCCAGCAGTCCAGGGGACAGGGTCAACGGGCAGTACTTC. Its protein is CASSPGDRVNGQYF.

The rearrangement uses TRBV20-1 and TRBJ2-1; D unresolved. From germline, CDR1 is DFQATT and CDR2 SNEGSKA (reference sequence). Trimming cost V 3 bases and J 6 bases, with 15 bases left between them. CDR3 length equals 14 residues. The CDR3 DNA sequence: TGCAGTGCTAGTTCTTTTATCGGCGGCAATGAGCAGTTCTTC. As protein: CSASSFIGGNEQFF.

This clonotype was counted many times. The V call is TRBV12-3 or TRBV12-4, the J call TRBJ2-3; D ambiguous. Trimming removed 3 bases from V and 2 bases from J, with 9 bases in between. The CDR3 has 14 residues. CDR3 in DNA: TGTGCCAGCAGTTTCGGCACCTACACAGATACGCAGTATTTT. Its protein is CASSFGTYTDTQYF.

The V gene is TRBV4-3, the J gene TRBJ1-6; D is undetermined. V was trimmed by 0 bases and J by 9 bases, leaving 12 bases between them. CDR3 length: 15 residues. Germline CDR1 is LGHNA and CDR2 is YSLEER. CDR3 nucleotide sequence: TGCGCCAGCAGCCAAGATTTCACGGGAGGTTCACCCCTCCACTTT. It specifies CASSQDFTGGSPLHF.

A few counts support this clonotype. The J gene is TRBJ1-3, the V gene TRBV6-6; D unclear. The CDR3 covers 12 residues. Germline V gene data show CDR1 as MNHNY and CDR2 as SVGAGI (reference sequence). The V end was cut by 3 bases, the J end by 13 bases, with 13 bases between. Written as DNA, the CDR3 is TGTGCCAGCAGTTATAAGGGCACGTCGATATATTTT. Protein sequence: CASSYKGTSIYF.

Ten or more counts support this clonotype. The chain couples TRBV7-9 to TRBJ1-1; no firm D call. CDR3 length: 13 residues. V was cut by 5 bases and J by 1 base, with 8 bases left in between. Germline V lookup: CDR1 SEHNR, CDR2 FQNEAQ (reference sequence). This CDR3 is CASSRGGNTEAFF. The CDR3 nucleotides are TGTGCCAGCAGCCGGGGAGGGAACACTGAAGCTTTCTTT.

The table lists this clonotype with many counts. The rearrangement joins TRBV12-3 or TRBV12-4 to TRBJ1-2; 10 nucleotides agree with TRBD1. CDR3 size: 17 residues. V shed 4 bases, J shed 0 bases, and the junction held 8 bases outside the gene matches. The CDR3 coding sequence is TGTGCCAGCAGTTCGACAGGGGGCGCGGCCGCTAACTATGGCTACACCTTC. Its translation is CASSSTGGAAANYGYTF.

This sequence joins TRBV30 and TRBJ2-6; D is unclear. The V and J ends lost 5 bases and 0 bases respectively, with 5 bases between them. The germline V gene encodes CDR1 GTSNPN and CDR2 SVGIG (reference sequence). The CDR3 is 13 amino acids. Here the CDR3 reads CAWAGSGANVLTF. CDR3 sequence (DNA): TGTGCCTGGGCAGGCTCTGGGGCCAACGTCCTGACTTTC.

This clonotype was detected only a few times. V is TRBV20-1 and J is TRBJ2-5; 8 positions match TRBD2. This CDR3 has 14 amino acids. Germline V gene data show CDR1 as DFQATT and CDR2 as SNEGSKA (reference sequence). The V gene end was trimmed by 6 bases and the J gene end by 4 bases; junction bases not matched to a gene: 10. CDR3 loop: CSAGTRGGSETQYF. The CDR3 DNA reads TGCAGTGCGGGCACACGGGGGGGATCAGAGACCCAGTACTTC.

The V call is TRBV7-2, the J call TRBJ1-1; 8 bases match TRBD1. CDR3 size: 16 residues. With 5 bases clipped from V and 0 bases from J, the junction kept 8 bases outside the gene matches. Per the germline V gene, CDR1 is SGHTA and CDR2 is FQGNSA. Written as DNA, the CDR3 is TGTGCCAGCAGCCCCCGACAGGGGTTAATGAACACTGAAGCTTTCTTT. Translated: CASSPRQGLMNTEAFF. The full variable domain, with the rest looked up from reference TRBV7-2 and TRBJ1-1, is GAGVSQSPSNKVTEKGKDVELRCDPISGHTALYWYRQSLGQGLEFLIYFQGNSAPDKSGLPSDRFSAERTGGSVSTLTIQRTQQEDSAVYLCASSPRQGLMNTEAFFGQGTRLTVV.

This clonotype was found a few times. The chain is built from TRBV10-3 and TRBJ2-7; possibly TRBD2 for D (5 bases). The CDR3 runs 15 residues. Germline assignment: CDR1 ENHRY and CDR2 SYGVKD. Trimming took 0 bases from V and 5 from J, leaving 14 bases between them. The CDR3 bases are TGTGCCATCAGTGAGTCCAAAGGGAGTATACACGAGCAGTACGTC. This codes for CAISESKGSIHEQYV.

This clonotype was observed a few times. This rearrangement joins TRBV27 to TRBJ1-2, with 10 bases that match TRBD1. V dropped 4 bases and J dropped 6; count of bases not matched to a gene: 17. The germline CDR1 and CDR2 sequences are MNHEY and SMNVEV (reference sequence). The CDR3 consists of 18 residues. In DNA form, the CDR3 reads TGTGCCAGCAGTTACCTGGCAGACAGGGGGCGCCCAGGGAATGGCTACACCTTC. It is translated as CASSYLADRGRPGNGYTF.

This clonotype came up a few times. The V and J genes are TRBV12-3 or TRBV12-4 and TRBJ2-1; 8 nucleotides agree with TRBD1. Unmatched junction bases numbered 6, after V lost 2 bases and J lost 6 bases. The CDR3 is 15 amino acids. The DNA for the CDR3 is TGTGCCAGCAGTTTAAGACAGGGGTTAGTCAATGAGCAGTTCTTC. Translated, it gives CASSLRQGLVNEQFF.